The 27 T cell receptor beta chains given below trace back to one sample, sequenced in a study of CD8+ T cells in alopecia areata. Reverse transcription of extracted RNA yielded cDNA, which provided the sequencing template. Profiling relied on immunoSEQ multiplex PCR, and the TCRdb table lists in-frame clones only, not all of them. Altogether around 100,000 clones are present, about 71% being singletons, with the ten largest covering 17%. Treatment of the sample: oral pan-JAK inhibitor, 5-10 mg twice daily. The sequencing used CD8+ T cells sorted from blood, collected at week 44, from a patient treated with tofacitinib. Receptors originate from a human donor with alopecia areata.

The V call is TRBV28, the J call TRBJ1-4; D perhaps matches TRBD1 (6 bases). The CDR3 has 15 amino acids. The V and J ends lost 5 bases and 7 bases respectively, with 17 bases between them. CDR1 is MDHEN, CDR2 SYDVKM, per germline. CDR3 amino acids: CASSPLGGGVEKLFF. The CDR3 DNA reads TGTGCCAGCAGTCCACTGGGCGGGGGCGTTGAAAAACTGTTTTTT.

The chain has TRBV6-6 and TRBJ1-2; TRBD1 is a possible D gene (5 bases). V lost 4 bases to trimming and J lost 4 bases, with 10 bases between them. CDR1 is MNHNY and CDR2 is SVGAGI in the germline V gene (reference sequence). The CDR3 has 13 amino acids. This chain's CDR3 is CASSLGEAYGYTF. CDR3 in DNA: TGTGCCAGCAGTTTGGGGGAGGCCTATGGCTACACCTTC.

This clone came up a few times. The V call is TRBV6-1, the J call TRBJ2-1, with a weak D call TRBD2 (6 bases). The V and J ends lost 3 bases and 6 bases respectively, with 12 bases between them. The germline gives CDR1 MNHNS, CDR2 SASEGT. CDR3 length: 14 amino acids. CDR3 residues: CASSERGFSNEQFF. For the CDR3, the DNA is TGTGCCAGCAGTGAGCGGGGATTCAGCAATGAGCAGTTCTTC.

The chain links TRBV9 to TRBJ1-2, with no clear D. Trimming removed 4 bases at V and 4 bases at J, with 20 bases between. CDR1 SGDLS and CDR2 YYNGEE come from the germline V gene. CDR3 length equals 16 residues. CDR3 residues: CASSLQRTTPVYGYTF. The CDR3 DNA follows: TGTGCCAGCAGCCTCCAGCGGACTACCCCGGTCTATGGCTACACCTTC.

The chain links TRBV13 to TRBJ2-1, with 7 bases fitting TRBD2. The junction had 7 bases not matched to a gene; V was cut back by 5 bases and J by 6 bases. This CDR3 has 14 residues. CDR1 is PRHDT and CDR2 is FYEKMQ in the germline V gene (reference sequence). The CDR3 nucleotides read TGTGCCAGCAGCCCGGCGGGGGTGAGCAATGAGCAGTTCTTC. It codes for CASSPAGVSNEQFF.

V and J are TRBV25-1 and TRBJ1-4, with D perhaps TRBD1 (6 bases). Germline lookup yields CDR1 MGHDK and CDR2 SYGVNS. Trimming cost V 7 bases and J 2 bases, with 11 bases left between them. The CDR3 covers 14 residues. The CDR3 loop is CASTQGETNEKLFF. The CDR3 DNA reads as TGTGCCAGCACACAGGGAGAGACTAATGAAAAACTGTTTTTT.

This clone has just a few counts. V gene TRBV4-3 combines with J gene TRBJ2-7; D is perhaps TRBD2 (5 bases). Deletions cut 0 bases from V and 3 bases from J, with 9 bases between. Per germline, CDR1 LGHNA and CDR2 YSLEER. This CDR3 contains 14 residues. The CDR3 DNA is TGCGCCAGCAGCCAAGATCTTGGAGGCTACGAGCAGTACTTC. It codes for CASSQDLGGYEQYF.

The chain employs TRBV30 and TRBJ1-1; 7 bases line up with TRBD1. Germline trimming cut 0 bases from V and 7 bases from J; bases unmatched to any gene: 8. There are 14 residues in the CDR3. Germline V gene lookup returns CDR1 GTSNPN and CDR2 SVGIG (reference sequence). The CDR3 region has the DNA TGTGCCTGGAGTGTTCTCGACAGGGCCAGTGAAGCTTTCTTT. It is translated as CAWSVLDRASEAFF.

This clone was counted a single time. The chain uses TRBV6-1 and TRBJ2-7; unclear D gene. The CDR3 consists of 13 residues. Germline assignment: CDR1 MNHNS and CDR2 SASEGT. Trimming pared 1 base from V and 1 base from J, leaving 5 bases between. CDR3 coding DNA: TGTGCCAGCAGTGAAGGACTTTCCTACGAGCAGTACTTC. Translated: CASSEGLSYEQYF.

V usage is TRBV5-6 and J usage is TRBJ1-1, with TRBD1 matching over 9 bases. Trimming cost V 3 bases and J 4 bases; bases outside gene matches: 10. Germline V gene data show CDR1 as SGHDT and CDR2 as YYEEEE. CDR3 length: 16 residues. As DNA, the CDR3 is TGTGCCAGCAGCTCGATACAGGGGGCGGAGATCACTGAAGCTTTCTTT. Protein: CASSSIQGAEITEAFF.

This clone appeared a few times. The chain has TRBV9 and TRBJ2-4; TRBD1 is a possible D gene (5 bases). Germline V CDR1 and CDR2: SGDLS, YYNGEE. Trimming removed 4 bases at V and 10 bases at J, with 18 bases between. The CDR3 is 14 residues long. CDR3 sequence: CASSRGQGPDIQYF. For the CDR3, the DNA is TGTGCCAGCAGCCGAGGACAAGGGCCCGATATTCAGTACTTC.

The chain combines TRBV2 with TRBJ2-1; D may be TRBD2 (5 bases). V lost 0 bases and J 4 bases, leaving 16 bases between the germline ends. CDR3 size: 17 residues. Germline V gene data show CDR1 as SNHLY and CDR2 as FYNNEI. This CDR3 reads CASSEARFLRGYNEQFF. As DNA, the CDR3 is TGTGCCAGCAGTGAAGCGCGGTTTCTAAGAGGGTACAATGAGCAGTTCTTC.

The rearrangement links TRBV29-1 to TRBJ2-1; maybe TRBD1 (6 bases). Germline V gives CDR1 SQVTM, CDR2 ANQGSEA. V lost 0 bases, J lost 7 bases, and 16 bases lay in between. This CDR3 region has 15 residues. For the CDR3, the DNA is TGCAGCGTTGAAGATCTGGGGACATCAACAAATGAGCAGTTCTTC. Translating gives CSVEDLGTSTNEQFF.

This sequence joins TRBV7-8 and TRBJ2-1; TRBD2 aligns across 11 bases. Germline CDR1 SGHVS, CDR2 FQNEAQ. CDR3 length: 16 residues. With V trimmed by 3 bases and J by 3 bases, 4 bases remained unmatched. The CDR3 sequence: CASSLGTSGHYNEQFF. The CDR3 DNA sequence: TGTGCCAGCAGCTTGGGGACTAGCGGACACTACAATGAGCAGTTCTTC.

The rearrangement links TRBV7-6 to TRBJ2-5; 8 bases agree with TRBD2. CDR3 size: 15 residues. V dropped 5 bases and J dropped 1; count of bases not matched to a gene: 6. Germline values: CDR1 SGHVS, CDR2 FNYEAQ. The CDR3 here is CASSPGGGIQETQYF. In nucleotides, the CDR3 is TGTGCCAGCAGCCCCGGCGGGGGGATCCAAGAGACCCAGTACTTC.

This clone appeared once. This chain connects TRBV5-1 to TRBJ1-1; perhaps TRBD1 as D (5 bases). Germline values: CDR1 SGHRS, CDR2 YFSETQ. This CDR3 is 15 amino acids long. Between the trimmed V and J ends, which lost 3 bases and 0 bases, there was a span of 12 bases. This CDR3 reads CASSWSQGVNTEAFF. The CDR3 DNA follows: TGCGCCAGCAGCTGGAGTCAAGGGGTGAACACTGAAGCTTTCTTT.

This clone appeared a few times. V and J are TRBV7-3 and TRBJ2-3, with 7 nucleotides matching TRBD1. CDR1 is SGHTA and CDR2 is FQGTGA in the germline V gene. The V and J ends lost 2 bases and 1 base, in that order; junction bases with no gene match: 3. The CDR3 runs to 15 residues. The chain's CDR3 is CASSLDGTGTDTQYF. Here the CDR3 DNA reads TGTGCCAGCAGCTTAGATGGGACAGGCACAGATACGCAGTATTTT.

Details on this clone: The same CDR3 arises from other DNA sequences in this sample as well. The rearrangement joins TRBV4-1 to TRBJ2-7, with 8 bases matching TRBD1. The CDR3 is 14 residues long. J lost 2 bases, V lost 1 base, and 1 base had no gene match. In germline, CDR1 is MGHRA, CDR2 YSYEKL. The CDR3 DNA reads as TGCGCCAGCAGCCAAGGGACAGGGACCTACGAGCAGTACTTC. Residues: CASSQGTGTYEQYF.

V and J are TRBV21-1 and TRBJ2-3. TRBV21-1 is a documented pseudogene. The CDR3 totals 16 residues. DNA for the CDR3: TGTGCCAGCAGCAGGCTCAAGGGTTACTACACAGATACGCAGTATTTT. Translated: CASSRLKGYYTDTQYF.

This chain joins TRBV30 and TRBJ2-1, with no clear D. V was trimmed by 5 bases and J by 0 bases, leaving 11 bases between them. The germline CDR1 and CDR2 sequences are GTSNPN and SVGIG (reference sequence). CDR3 size: 14 residues. This CDR3 reads CAWDSLSSYNEQFF. CDR3 nucleotides: TGTGCCTGGGACTCCCTGAGCTCCTACAATGAGCAGTTCTTC.

The chain employs TRBV6-6 and TRBJ1-6; D ambiguous. There are 16 residues in the CDR3. The V end lost 2 bases, the J end lost 9 bases, and 17 bases lay between the germline ends. The germline V gene has CDR1 MNHNY and CDR2 SVGAGI (reference sequence). The CDR3 sequence: CASSYVREVEGSPLHF. As DNA, the CDR3 is TGTGCCAGCAGTTACGTTAGGGAGGTAGAGGGTTCACCCCTCCACTTT.

This chain joins TRBV11-2 and TRBJ2-6; D is undetermined. The V and J ends lost 4 bases and 2 bases respectively, with 9 bases between them. CDR1 SGHAT and CDR2 FQNNGV come from the germline V gene. The CDR3 length is 15 residues. As DNA, the CDR3 is TGTGCCAGCAGCTACCTAGACCCTGGGGCCAACGTCCTGACTTTC. Amino acids: CASSYLDPGANVLTF.

The chain uses TRBV29-1 and TRBJ1-2; 9 bases line up with TRBD1. CDR1 is SQVTM, CDR2 ANQGSEA, per germline. The junction had 5 bases not matched to a gene; V was cut back by 0 bases and J by 9 bases. CDR3 length: 13 amino acids. The CDR3 DNA follows: TGCAGCGTTGAAGAACCGGGACAGGGAAGCTACACCTTC. It translates to CSVEEPGQGSYTF. The variable domain in full, with the rest retrieved from reference TRBV29-1 and TRBJ1-2, is SAVISQKPSRDICQRGTSLTIQCQVDSQVTMMFWYRQQPGQSLTLIATANQGSEATYESGFVIDKFPISRPNLTFSTLTVSNMSPEDSSIYLCSVEEPGQGSYTFGSGTRLTVV.

The chain recombines TRBV29-1 with TRBJ2-3; no clear D. CDR1 is SQVTM and CDR2 is ANQGSEA in the germline V gene. The CDR3 spans 12 residues. Trimming removed 0 bases from V and 3 bases from J, with 4 bases in between. The CDR3 here is CSVEDQTDTQYF. Written as DNA, the CDR3 is TGCAGCGTTGAAGATCAAACAGATACGCAGTATTTT.

The CDR3 is CASSLDSRLAGELFF. The CDR3 DNA is TGTGCCAGCAGCTTAGATTCTCGGCTAGCCGGGGAGCTGTTTTTT. The rearrangement uses TRBV11-2 and TRBJ2-2; D remains ambiguous. V was shortened by 0 bases and J by 6 bases, with 11 bases between the two germline ends. The CDR3 runs to 15 residues. Germline CDR1 SGHAT, CDR2 FQNNGV.

About this clone: At one boundary the junction diverges from the germline segment, which might be a read error. The J gene is TRBJ2-1, the V gene TRBV7-8; the match to TRBD2 covers 8 bases. Germline assignment: CDR1 SGHVS and CDR2 FQNEAQ. The CDR3 spans 14 residues. CDR3 nucleotides: TGTGCCAGCAGCGCACGGGGGGGTGACGATGAGCAGCTCTTC. Protein: CASSARGGDDEQLF.

This clone was detected only a few times. The chain is built from TRBV19 and TRBJ1-5, with D possibly TRBD1 on 5 matching bases. The germline CDR1 and CDR2 sequences are LNHDA and SQIVND (reference sequence). V was trimmed by 11 bases and J by 4 bases, leaving 12 bases between them. This CDR3 has 12 residues. CDR3 amino acids: CAAGAGNQPQHF. Here the CDR3 DNA reads TGTGCCGCCGGGGCAGGGAATCAGCCCCAGCATTTT.